This is a list of T cell receptor beta chains from one sample in a study of CD8 T cells in Susac syndrome. A single record per CDR3 protein comes from TCRdb applying MiXCR to the immunoSEQ multiplex PCR reads. The sample comprises under 95,000 distinct CDR3 sequences, 95% of which are singletons, and approximately 0.48% rests with the top ten. Sequences were obtained from CD8+ T cells from PBMCs. These receptors originate from a human donor with Susac syndrome. The CDR3 runs from the conserved cysteine through the conserved F or W. The D gene is left open where the match is weak. Some rows mark clone size as missing; the rest say once, few, many or name a class of expanded clone.

TRBJ2-7	-	TRBV25-1	-	TGTGCCAGCACCTCGGGGAGAGGGTTCGGCTACGAGCAGTACTTC	CASTSGRGFGYEQYF
TRBJ1-5	-	TRBV5-6	-	TGTGCCAGCAGTTTTGGAATAGGCAATCAGCCCCAGCATTTT	CASSFGIGNQPQHF
TRBJ2-3	-	TRBV5-6	-	TGTGCCAGCAGCTTGGGGGGAGGGGGGCCCACAGATACGCAGTATTTT	CASSLGGGGPTDTQYF
TRBJ2-7	-	TRBV12-3/TRBV12-4	-	TGTGCCAGCACCTCGGGACTGAACGAGCAGTACTTC	CASTSGLNEQYF
TRBJ2-1	-	TRBV29-1	-	TGCAGCGTTCGGGACCCGGGACTCGTACCAATGAGGCAGTTCTTC	CSVRDPGLVPMRQFF
TRBJ2-5	-	TRBV7-6	TRBD2	TGTGCCAGCAGACGGCAGTTAGGGACTAGCGGGAAGGAGGGGGAGACCCAGTACTTC	CASRRQLGTSGKEGETQYF
TRBJ2-3	-	TRBV7-9	-	TGTGCCAGCAGCTTAGCGGGAAGTATGACAGATACGCAGTATTTT	CASSLAGSMTDTQYF
TRBJ2-7	-	TRBV30	TRBD1	TGTGCCTGGCATAGGACAGGCGACTACGAGCAGTACTTC	CAWHRTGDYEQYF
TRBJ2-7	once	TRBV7-6	TRBD2	TGTGCCAGCAGCTTAGAGGCTAGCGGGATCTACGAGCAGTACTTC	CASSLEASGIYEQYF
TRBJ1-2	-	TRBV29-1	-	TGCAGCGTTGAAGAGGGGAATTATGGCTACACCTTC	CSVEEGNYGYTF
TRBJ1-1	-	TRBV24-1	-	TGTGCCACCAGTGACCCACAGGTGTTGAACACTGAAGCTTTCTTT	CATSDPQVLNTEAFF
TRBJ2-5	once	TRBV5-6	TRBD2	TGTGCCAGCAGCTTTTTCGGGGGGACTAGCGCACAAGAGACCCAGTACTTC	CASSFFGGTSAQETQYF
TRBJ2-5	once	TRBV11-2	-	TGTGCCAGCAGCTTCGAGTCTAGTCGGGCGGAGACCCAGTACTTC	CASSFESSRAETQYF
TRBJ2-5	-	TRBV30	-	TGTGCCCGCTCTGGGAGCCCCGGGGGCGGGAGACGAGAGACCCAGTACTTC	CARSGSPGGGRRETQYF
TRBJ1-2	-	TRBV7-9	TRBD1	TGTGCCAGCAGCTTAGCGGGGACAGGGGACGGGCCCTATGGCTACACCTTC	CASSLAGTGDGPYGYTF
TRBJ1-1	-	TRBV2	-	TGTGCCAGCAGAGACCCTAGGAACACTGAAGCTTTCTTT	CASRDPRNTEAFF
TRBJ2-1	-	TRBV29-1	-	TGCAGCGTTGTGATCCCCCCCGATGAGCAGTTCTTC	CSVVIPPDEQFF
TRBJ2-1	-	TRBV2	TRBD2	TGTGCCAGCAGTGAATTCAAGCGGGACCAGTTCTTC	CASSEFKRDQFF
TRBJ2-3	-	TRBV19	-	TGTGCCAGTCTCGGGATGGATACGCAGTATTTT	CASLGMDTQYF
TRBJ2-6	once	TRBV30	-	TGTGCCTGGTTGGGCCTATCCTCTGGGGCCAACGTCCTGACTTTC	CAWLGLSSGANVLTF